Listed here is a single T cell receptor (beta chain). The sample has other DNA sequences that encode this CDR3 too. Measured with immunoSEQ multiplex PCR; TCRdb has only the in-frame clones, and not every one. Seen here are about 2.4 million clones, 80% to 95% observed once, and the top ten hold 0.36%. This sample was taken from a study of shared clonotypes between healthy human individuals. The CDR3 totals 15 residues. The germline V gene encodes CDR1 LGHNA and CDR2 YSLEER. Trimming stripped 1 base from V and 0 bases from J, with 7 bases between. The J gene is TRBJ2-1, the V gene TRBV4-3; D gene ambiguous. The sequenced sample was naive CD4+ T cells from PBMCs. The subset is: CD45RA+ positively selected. The TCR was taken from a man younger than 35 in good health. Some clones in this sample may be carry-over from other donors' samples. The CDR3 reads CASSQGLSSYNEQFF. The CDR3 coding sequence is TGCGCCAGCAGCCAAGGACTGAGCTCCTACAATGAGCAGTTCTTC.